This T cell receptor beta chain was captured in a study of cytomegalovirus exposure and HLA in healthy donors. As for the study in general: T cells numbering around 180 million yielded some 120 million unique TCR beta sequences in an earlier analysis. Study-wide results and limits: HLA-A and HLA-B allele assignments for most subjects were reportedly predicted accurately using TCR beta sequences. Associated with cytomegalovirus, according to the listing, were 150 to 200 TCR beta chains. In a later analysis, TCR association rates varied by HLA locus: DRB1 most, HLA-C fewest.

From germline, CDR1 is SGHRS and CDR2 YFSETQ. CDR3 length: 15 residues. A word on this clone: As yet, its antigen is unknown.

PCR employed 60 Vbeta and 13 Jbeta primers. Sequenced by immunoSEQ multiplex PCR; TCRdb stores in-frame clones only, minus some. The table lists 120,000 to 150,000 clones, around 80% of them singletons. V is TRBV5-1 and J is TRBJ2-5, with D possibly being TRBD2 (6 bases). The J call is doubtful: the DNA matches TRBJ2-7 better. This receptor was taken from a male donor in good health and CMV-seronegative. The sample consisted of PBMCs. CDR3 amino acids: CASSTGLGLTYEQYF. CDR3 sequence (DNA): TGCGCCAGCAGCACGGGACTGGGGCTAACCTACGAGCAGTACTTC.